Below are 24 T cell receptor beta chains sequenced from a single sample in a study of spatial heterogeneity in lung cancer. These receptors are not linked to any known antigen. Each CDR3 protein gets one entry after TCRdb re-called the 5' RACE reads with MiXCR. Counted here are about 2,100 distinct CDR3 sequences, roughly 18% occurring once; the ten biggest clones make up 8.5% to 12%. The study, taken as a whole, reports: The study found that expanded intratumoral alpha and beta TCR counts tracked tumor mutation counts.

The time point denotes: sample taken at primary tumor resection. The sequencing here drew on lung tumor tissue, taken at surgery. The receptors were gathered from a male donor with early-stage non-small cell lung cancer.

CDR3 region: CAWSVRNEQYF. The DNA of the CDR3 is TGTGCCTGGAGTGTCAGGAACGAGCAGTACTTC. The chain has TRBV30 and TRBJ2-7, with D uncertain. The CDR3 loop spans 11 amino acids. Germline assignment: CDR1 GTSNPN and CDR2 SVGIG (reference sequence). The V end was cut by 0 bases, the J end by 5 bases, with 5 bases between.

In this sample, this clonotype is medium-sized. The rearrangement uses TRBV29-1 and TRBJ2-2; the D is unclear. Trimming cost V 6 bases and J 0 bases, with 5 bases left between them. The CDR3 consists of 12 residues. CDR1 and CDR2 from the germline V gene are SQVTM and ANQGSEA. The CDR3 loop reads CSVVANTGELFF. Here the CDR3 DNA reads TGCAGCGTGGTAGCGAACACCGGGGAGCTGTTTTTT.

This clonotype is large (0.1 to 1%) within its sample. CDR3 sequence: CASSERDTGELFF. The CDR3 DNA follows: TGTGCCAGCAGTGAGCGGGACACCGGGGAGCTGTTTTTT. This chain joins TRBV25-1 and TRBJ2-2, with D perhaps TRBD2 (5 bases). The CDR3 consists of 13 residues. The germline gives CDR1 MGHDK, CDR2 SYGVNS. The ends were cut back, 3 bases at V and 3 bases at J, with 5 bases in the middle.

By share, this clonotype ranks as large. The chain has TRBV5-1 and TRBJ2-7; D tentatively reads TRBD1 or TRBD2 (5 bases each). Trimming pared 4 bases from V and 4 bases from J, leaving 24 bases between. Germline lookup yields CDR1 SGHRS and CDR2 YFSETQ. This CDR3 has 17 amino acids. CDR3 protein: CASSPGPTYRPQYEQYF. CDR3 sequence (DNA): TGCGCCAGCAGCCCGGGACCCACCTATCGGCCCCAATACGAGCAGTACTTC.

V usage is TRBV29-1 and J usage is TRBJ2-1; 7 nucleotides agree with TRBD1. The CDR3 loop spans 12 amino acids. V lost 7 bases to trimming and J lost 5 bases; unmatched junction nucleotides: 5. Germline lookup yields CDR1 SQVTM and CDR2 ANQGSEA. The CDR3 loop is CSGQGWNNEQFF. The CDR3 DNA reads TGCAGCGGACAGGGATGGAACAATGAGCAGTTCTTC.

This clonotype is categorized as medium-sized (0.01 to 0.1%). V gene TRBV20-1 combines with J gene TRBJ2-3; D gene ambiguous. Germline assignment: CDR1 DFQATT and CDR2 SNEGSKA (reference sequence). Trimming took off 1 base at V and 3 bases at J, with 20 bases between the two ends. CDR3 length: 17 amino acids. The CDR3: CSARGGVGSNQTDTQYF. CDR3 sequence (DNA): TGCAGTGCTAGAGGGGGTGTGGGGTCCAACCAGACAGATACGCAGTATTTT.

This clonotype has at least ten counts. CDR3 region: CASSSLPPGLSGTDTQYF. In nucleotides, the CDR3 is TGCGCCAGCAGCTCCCTACCCCCGGGACTTTCCGGCACAGATACGCAGTATTTT. The J gene is TRBJ2-3, the V gene TRBV5-1; a weak D match, TRBD2 (6 bases). Germline loops: CDR1 SGHRS, CDR2 YFSETQ. Deletions cut 3 bases from V and 1 base from J, with 21 bases between. This CDR3 region has 18 residues.

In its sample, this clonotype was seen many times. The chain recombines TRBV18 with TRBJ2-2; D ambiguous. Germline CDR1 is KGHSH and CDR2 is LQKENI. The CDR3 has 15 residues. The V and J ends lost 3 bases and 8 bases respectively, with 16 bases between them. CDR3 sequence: CASSPGRGETGELFF. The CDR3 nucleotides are TGTGCCAGCTCACCTGGTCGAGGCGAGACTGGGGAGCTGTTTTTT.

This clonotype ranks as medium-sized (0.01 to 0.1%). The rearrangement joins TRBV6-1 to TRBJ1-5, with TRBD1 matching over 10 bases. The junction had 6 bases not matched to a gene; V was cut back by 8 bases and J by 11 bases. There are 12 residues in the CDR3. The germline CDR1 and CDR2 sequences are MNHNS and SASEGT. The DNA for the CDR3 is TGTGCCAGCCGGACAGGGGGGTGGACCCAGCATTTT. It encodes CASRTGGWTQHF.

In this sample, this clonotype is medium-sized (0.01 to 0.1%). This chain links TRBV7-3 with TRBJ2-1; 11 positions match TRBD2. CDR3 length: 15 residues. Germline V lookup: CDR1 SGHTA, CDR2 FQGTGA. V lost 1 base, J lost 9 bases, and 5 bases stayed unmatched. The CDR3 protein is CASSLRVAGGGEQFF. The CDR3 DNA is TGTGCCAGCAGCTTAAGGGTAGCGGGAGGGGGTGAGCAGTTCTTC.

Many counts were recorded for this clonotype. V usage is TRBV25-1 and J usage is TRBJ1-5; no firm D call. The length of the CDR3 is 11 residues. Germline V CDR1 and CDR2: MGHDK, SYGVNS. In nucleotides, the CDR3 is TGTGCTCCTGGCCGGGGTCAGCCCCAGCATTTT. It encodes CAPGRGQPQHF.

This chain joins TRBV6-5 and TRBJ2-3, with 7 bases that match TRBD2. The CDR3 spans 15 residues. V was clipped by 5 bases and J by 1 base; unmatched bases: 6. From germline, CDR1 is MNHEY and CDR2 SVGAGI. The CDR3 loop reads CASSPGRDGTDTQYF. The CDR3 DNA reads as TGTGCCAGCAGTCCAGGGAGGGATGGCACAGATACGCAGTATTTT.

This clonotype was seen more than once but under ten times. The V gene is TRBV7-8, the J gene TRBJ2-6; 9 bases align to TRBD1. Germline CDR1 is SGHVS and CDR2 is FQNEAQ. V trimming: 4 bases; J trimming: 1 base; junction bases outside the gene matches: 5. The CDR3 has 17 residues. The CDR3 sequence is CASSSRTGVSGANVLTF. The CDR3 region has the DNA TGTGCCAGCAGCTCCAGGACAGGGGTGTCTGGGGCCAACGTCCTGACTTTC.

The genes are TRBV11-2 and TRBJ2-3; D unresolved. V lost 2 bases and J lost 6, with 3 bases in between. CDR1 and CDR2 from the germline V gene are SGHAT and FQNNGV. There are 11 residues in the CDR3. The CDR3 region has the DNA TGTGCCAGCAGCTTAATGGATACGCAGTATTTT. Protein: CASSLMDTQYF.

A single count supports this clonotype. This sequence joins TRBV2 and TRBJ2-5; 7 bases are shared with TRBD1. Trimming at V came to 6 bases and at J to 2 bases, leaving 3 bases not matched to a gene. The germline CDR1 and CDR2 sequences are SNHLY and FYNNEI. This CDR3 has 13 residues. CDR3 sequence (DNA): TGTGCCAGCAGGGGGACAGTGCAAGAGACCCAGTACTTC. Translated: CASRGTVQETQYF.

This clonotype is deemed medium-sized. Here the CDR3 reads CSVLGQGGGNTIYF. The CDR3 nucleotides read TGCAGCGTCCTCGGACAGGGAGGTGGAAACACCATATATTTT. This chain connects TRBV29-1 to TRBJ1-3; 8 nucleotides line up with TRBD1. From germline, CDR1 is SQVTM and CDR2 ANQGSEA. V lost 6 bases, J lost 3 bases, and 7 bases stayed unmatched. This CDR3 has 14 residues.

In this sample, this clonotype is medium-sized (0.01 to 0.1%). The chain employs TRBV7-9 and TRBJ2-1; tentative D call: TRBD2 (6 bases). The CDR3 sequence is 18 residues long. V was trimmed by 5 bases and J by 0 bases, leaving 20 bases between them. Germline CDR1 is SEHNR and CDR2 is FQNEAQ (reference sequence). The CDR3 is CASSPSGGGTFSYNEQFF. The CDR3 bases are TGTGCCAGCAGCCCCTCCGGTGGTGGGACTTTCTCCTACAATGAGCAGTTCTTC.

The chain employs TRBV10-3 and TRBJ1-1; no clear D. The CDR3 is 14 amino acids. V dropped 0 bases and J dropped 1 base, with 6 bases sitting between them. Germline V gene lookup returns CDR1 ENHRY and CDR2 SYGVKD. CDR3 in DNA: TGTGCCATCAGTGAGTCGCAAGGGAACACTGAAGCTTTCTTT. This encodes CAISESQGNTEAFF.

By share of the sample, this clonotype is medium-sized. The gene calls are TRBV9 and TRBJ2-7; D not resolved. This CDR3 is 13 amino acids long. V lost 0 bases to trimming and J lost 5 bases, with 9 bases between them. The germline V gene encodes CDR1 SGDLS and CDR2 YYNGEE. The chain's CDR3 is CASSVGPVHEQYF. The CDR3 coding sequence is TGTGCCAGCAGCGTAGGCCCGGTCCACGAGCAGTACTTC.

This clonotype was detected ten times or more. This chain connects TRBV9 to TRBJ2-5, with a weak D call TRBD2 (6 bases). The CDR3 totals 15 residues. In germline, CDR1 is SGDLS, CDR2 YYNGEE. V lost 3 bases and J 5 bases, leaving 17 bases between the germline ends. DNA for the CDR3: TGTGCCAGCAGCGCAGGACCAAGGAGGGTCGAGACCCAGTACTTC. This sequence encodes CASSAGPRRVETQYF.

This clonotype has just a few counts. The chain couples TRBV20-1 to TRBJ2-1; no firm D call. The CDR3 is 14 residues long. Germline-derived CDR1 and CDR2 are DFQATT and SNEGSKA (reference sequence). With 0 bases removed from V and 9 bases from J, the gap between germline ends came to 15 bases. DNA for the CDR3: TGCAGTGCTAGAGATGAAATAGCCCGCCGTGAGCAGTTCTTC. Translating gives CSARDEIARREQFF.

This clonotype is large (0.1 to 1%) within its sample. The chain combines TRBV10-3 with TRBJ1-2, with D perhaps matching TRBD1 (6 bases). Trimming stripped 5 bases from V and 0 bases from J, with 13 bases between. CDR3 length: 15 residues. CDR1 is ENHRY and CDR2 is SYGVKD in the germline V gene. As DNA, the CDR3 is TGTGCCATCAGTTACAACAGGGACTCTAACTATGGCTACACCTTC. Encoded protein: CAISYNRDSNYGYTF.

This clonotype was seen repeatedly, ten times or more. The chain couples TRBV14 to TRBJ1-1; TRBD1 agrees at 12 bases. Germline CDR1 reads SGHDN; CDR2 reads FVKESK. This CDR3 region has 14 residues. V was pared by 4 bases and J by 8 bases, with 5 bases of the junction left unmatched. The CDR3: CASSLGQGASEAFF. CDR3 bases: TGTGCCAGCAGCCTGGGACAGGGGGCTTCGGAAGCTTTCTTT.

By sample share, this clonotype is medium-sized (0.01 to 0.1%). The CDR3 sequence: CASSPWLQETQYF. The CDR3 DNA reads TGTGCCAGCAGCCCCTGGCTTCAAGAGACCCAGTACTTC. The chain recombines TRBV7-6 with TRBJ2-5; no clear D. The germline CDR1 and CDR2 sequences are SGHVS and FNYEAQ. The CDR3 runs 13 residues. With 5 bases removed from V and 2 bases from J, the gap between germline ends came to 9 bases.